The next 8 T cell receptor beta chains were all read from a single sample in a study of cytomegalovirus exposure and HLA in healthy donors. A multiplex PCR was run with 60 Vbeta primers and 13 Jbeta primers. Repertoires were generated with immunoSEQ multiplex PCR, while TCRdb's copy carries only in-frame clones and drops some. The table records 90,000 to 120,000 clones, 77% of them present only once. The specimen sequenced was PBMCs. The receptors were sampled from a male donor in good health and CMV-seronegative.

The rearrangement links TRBV28 to TRBJ1-1, with a weak D call TRBD1 (5 bases). This CDR3 region has 16 residues. From germline, CDR1 is MDHEN and CDR2 SYDVKM. V was trimmed by 3 bases and J by 3 bases, leaving 17 bases between them. CDR3 DNA sequence: TGTGCCAGCAGTTTTCGGCGGACAACTCAAGACACTGAAGCTTTCTTT. It translates to CASSFRRTTQDTEAFF. Drawing the rest from reference TRBV28 and TRBJ1-1, the complete variable domain is DVKVTQSSRYLVKRTGEKVFLECVQDMDHENMFWYRQDPGLGLRLIYFSYDVKMKEKGDIPEGYSVSREKKERFSLILESASTNQTSMYLCASSFRRTTQDTEAFFGQGTRLTVV.

The rearrangement links TRBV4-2 to TRBJ2-5; TRBD1 aligns across 7 bases. Trimming removed 1 base from V and 2 bases from J; junction bases left unmatched: 4. The germline V gene encodes CDR1 LGHNA and CDR2 YNFKEQ. The CDR3 consists of 15 residues. The CDR3 coding sequence is TGTGCCAGCAGCCAAGGAAGGGGGCTTCAAGAGACCCAGTACTTC. This sequence encodes CASSQGRGLQETQYF.

This chain links TRBV5-1 with TRBJ2-3; weak D call: TRBD1 (6 bases). This CDR3 spans 15 amino acids. CDR1 is SGHRS and CDR2 is YFSETQ in the germline V gene. V was cut by 2 bases and J by 0 bases, with 10 bases left in between. The CDR3 spells CASSFQGPSTDTQYF. CDR3 in DNA: TGCGCCAGCAGCTTCCAGGGGCCTAGCACAGATACGCAGTATTTT.

The J gene is TRBJ2-7, the V gene TRBV6-1, with D perhaps TRBD2 (6 bases). Trimming left V 5 bases short and J 6 bases short, with 11 bases between. This CDR3 spans 12 amino acids. The germline CDR1 and CDR2 sequences are MNHNS and SASEGT. CDR3 residues: CASSRLDSEQYF. The CDR3 region has the DNA TGTGCCAGCAGTAGACTAGATTCCGAGCAGTACTTC.

This clone was observed a single time. This sequence joins TRBV7-7 and TRBJ2-1; weak D call: TRBD2 (6 bases). CDR3 length equals 14 residues. CDR1 SSHAT and CDR2 FNYEAQ come from the germline V gene (reference sequence). Trimming shortened V by 5 bases and J by 5 bases, and 13 bases separated the two germline ends. This chain's CDR3 is CASSRELADNEQFF. The CDR3 bases are TGTGCCAGCAGCCGAGAATTAGCGGACAATGAGCAGTTCTTC.

V and J are TRBV5-1 and TRBJ2-5, with no clear D. The germline V and J ends were trimmed by 0 bases and 1 base, with 7 bases remaining between them. This CDR3 region has 14 residues. CDR1 SGHRS and CDR2 YFSETQ come from the germline V gene. Here the CDR3 reads CASSLVVSQETQYF. In nucleotides, the CDR3 is TGCGCCAGCAGCTTGGTGGTCAGCCAAGAGACCCAGTACTTC.

The chain is built from TRBV5-1 and TRBJ2-1, with 9 bases identical to TRBD2. CDR3 size: 16 residues. The ends lost 0 bases at V and 3 bases at J; junction bases unmatched: 4. Germline CDR1 is SGHRS and CDR2 is YFSETQ. CDR3 sequence reads: CASSLGSGGIYNEQFF. CDR3 nucleotides: TGCGCCAGCAGCTTGGGGAGCGGGGGGATCTACAATGAGCAGTTCTTC.

The J gene is TRBJ2-1, the V gene TRBV6-4; maybe TRBD2 (5 bases). V gave up 3 bases and J gave up 5 bases, with 20 bases separating them. The CDR3 contains 17 residues. Germline values: CDR1 MRHNA, CDR2 SNTAGT. CDR3 DNA: TGTGCCAGCAGTGAAGGCGCGGTTTTAGGACTTAACAATGAGCAGTTCTTC. This sequence encodes CASSEGAVLGLNNEQFF.